A single sample is the source of the 28 T cell receptor beta chains below, sequenced in a study of response to subunit inactivated influenza vaccine. From the RT-PCR reads, TCRdb called clonotypes with MiXCR, one entry per CDR3 protein. Of about 650,000 distinct CDR3 sequences in the sample, approximately 14% were seen once. The sequences come from PBMCs from blood, collected about 11 days after vaccination. The source is a man aged 50-59 years who received an inactivated influenza vaccine.

The V and J genes are TRBV20-1 and TRBJ2-1, with D tentatively TRBD1 (5 bases). V was pared by 3 bases and J by 0 bases, with 12 bases between. From germline, CDR1 is DFQATT and CDR2 SNEGSKA (reference sequence). The CDR3 runs to 15 residues. This CDR3 is CSARGPASSYNEQFF. CDR3 nucleotides: TGCAGTGCTAGGGGGCCGGCCAGCTCCTACAATGAGCAGTTCTTC.

In this sample, this clonotype turned up a few times. This chain uses TRBV18 with TRBJ2-4; 7 nucleotides agree with TRBD2. Germline V gene data show CDR1 as KGHSH and CDR2 as LQKENI. The length of the CDR3 is 14 residues. V lost 2 bases to trimming and J lost 7 bases; unmatched junction nucleotides: 5. The CDR3 sequence: CASSPAQGGNIQYF. CDR3 sequence (DNA): TGTGCCAGCTCACCAGCGCAGGGAGGGAACATTCAGTACTTC.

The chain has TRBV5-1 and TRBJ2-7; possibly TRBD2 for D (7 bases). Germline values: CDR1 SGHRS, CDR2 YFSETQ. This CDR3 contains 17 residues. V gave up 0 bases and J gave up 0 bases, with 16 bases separating them. In DNA, the CDR3 is TGCGCCAGCAGCTTGGATGGGGGGGCCGGGAGCTCCTACGAGCAGTACTTC. Translated: CASSLDGGAGSSYEQYF.

This clonotype was counted many times. Here the CDR3 DNA reads TGTGCCAGCAGCCAAGATTCAGGACAGGTATACAATGAGCAGTTCTTC. Amino acid sequence: CASSQDSGQVYNEQFF. The chain combines TRBV3-1 with TRBJ2-1; 7 nucleotides line up with TRBD1. With V trimmed by 0 bases and J by 4 bases, 6 bases remained unmatched. There are 16 residues in the CDR3. Germline V gene sequence: CDR1 LGHDT, CDR2 YNNKEL (reference sequence).

This clonotype has a handful of counts. This chain connects TRBV7-2 to TRBJ1-6; D is unresolved. Germline CDR1 SGHTA, CDR2 FQGNSA. Trimming took 0 bases from V and 9 from J, leaving 12 bases between them. The CDR3 is 15 residues long. CDR3 in DNA: TGTGCCAGCAGCTTAGCATCCGGGGATCCTTCACCCCTCCACTTT. This encodes CASSLASGDPSPLHF.

Remarks on this clonotype: Its ends do not fully match the called genes, so a read error is possible. The chain recombines TRBV7-8 with TRBJ2-3; weak D call: TRBD1 (6 bases). This CDR3 has 20 residues. CDR1 is SGHVS, CDR2 FQNEAQ, per germline. The CDR3 DNA reads TGTGCCAGCACCTTAATCCAGACAGGTTACGTTACGGCCCCGACAGATACGCAGTATTTT. Translation gives CASTLIQTGYVTAPTDTQYF.

This clonotype showed up just a few times. The V and J genes are TRBV11-2 and TRBJ2-1; D may be TRBD2 (5 bases). V was trimmed by 0 bases and J by 4 bases, leaving 16 bases between them. The germline gives CDR1 SGHAT, CDR2 FQNNGV. This CDR3 comprises 17 residues. The chain's CDR3 is CASSLDKTQRPYNEQFF. In DNA, the CDR3 is TGTGCCAGCAGCTTAGACAAGACCCAGCGGCCATACAATGAGCAGTTCTTC.

This clonotype was detected many times. V and J are TRBV7-8 and TRBJ2-2, with D perhaps TRBD2 (6 bases). There are 14 residues in the CDR3. Germline V gives CDR1 SGHVS, CDR2 FQNEAQ. V was cut by 5 bases and J by 3 bases, with 10 bases left in between. The CDR3 loop is CASSPTSYTGELFF. CDR3 nucleotide sequence: TGTGCCAGCAGCCCGACTAGTTACACCGGGGAGCTGTTTTTT.

This clonotype came up many times. The chain couples TRBV4-3 to TRBJ1-2, with D unclear. V was clipped by 3 bases and J by 1 base, with 6 bases between them. CDR3 length: 13 amino acids. Germline V gene data show CDR1 as LGHNA and CDR2 as YSLEER. CDR3 nucleotides: TGCGCCAGCAGCCAGGACCTTAACTATGGCTACACCTTC. Translating it yields CASSQDLNYGYTF.

The genes are TRBV12-3 or TRBV12-4 and TRBJ1-5, with unresolved D. This CDR3 spans 16 amino acids. V lost 1 base, J lost 2 bases, and 12 bases lay in between. The CDR3 DNA reads TGTGCCAGCAGTTTAGGGGCACGGTTGGGCAATCAGCCCCAGCATTTT. Protein product: CASSLGARLGNQPQHF.

The chain recombines TRBV29-1 with TRBJ1-1; D ambiguous. V was clipped by 7 bases and J by 5 bases, with 14 bases between them. The length of the CDR3 is 12 residues. The germline V gene encodes CDR1 SQVTM and CDR2 ANQGSEA. The CDR3 nucleotides are TGCAGCGCCCAACGCCGTGGTACTGAAGCTTTCTTT. Amino acids: CSAQRRGTEAFF.

This clonotype was seen a few times. The chain links TRBV10-3 to TRBJ2-3; no reliable D call. This CDR3 has 15 amino acids. With 3 bases removed from V and 3 bases from J, the gap between germline ends came to 13 bases. In germline, CDR1 is ENHRY, CDR2 SYGVKD. CDR3 sequence: CAISDPMGPTDTQYF. CDR3 nucleotides: TGTGCCATCAGTGACCCGATGGGTCCGACAGATACGCAGTATTTT.

This chain uses TRBV11-2 with TRBJ2-4; 9 bases map to TRBD1. J lost 7 bases, V lost 5 bases, and 12 bases had no gene match. Germline CDR1 and CDR2: SGHAT and FQNNGV. The CDR3 consists of 16 residues. The CDR3 coding sequence is TGTGCCAGCAGCCTAAGGACCGGGACAGGGATGAACATTCAGTACTTC. This gives the protein CASSLRTGTGMNIQYF.

This chain uses TRBV11-2 with TRBJ2-1, with 12 bases that match TRBD2. From germline, CDR1 is SGHAT and CDR2 FQNNGV. This CDR3 is built from 17 residues. V lost 0 bases and J lost 7; bases outside the gene matches: 7. The CDR3 coding sequence is TGTGCCAGCAGCTTAGAGGCTAGCGGGAGGGCGCGGAATGAGCAGTTCTTC. Amino acids: CASSLEASGRARNEQFF.

The chain carries TRBV29-1 and TRBJ2-3; D uncertain. CDR3 size: 12 residues. Germline CDR1 and CDR2: SQVTM and ANQGSEA. The V end lost 5 bases, the J end lost 11 bases, and 17 bases lay between the germline ends. CDR3: CSVIGPAGWQYF. As DNA, the CDR3 is TGCAGCGTTATTGGACCGGCCGGGTGGCAGTATTTT.

This clonotype was seen a handful of times. The CDR3 here is CATRKVIGNTGELFF. The DNA of the CDR3 is TGTGCCACCCGAAAGGTCATCGGGAACACCGGGGAGCTGTTTTTT. V usage is TRBV6-1 and J usage is TRBJ2-2, with unresolved D. V was pared by 10 bases and J by 1 base, with 16 bases between. Germline V lookup: CDR1 MNHNS, CDR2 SASEGT. The CDR3 runs to 15 residues.

This clonotype was counted a few times. The J gene is TRBJ2-7, the V gene TRBV12-3 or TRBV12-4, with 9 positions matching TRBD2. The CDR3 has 17 residues. V lost 3 bases, J lost 0 bases, and 9 bases stayed unmatched. The CDR3 coding sequence is TGTGCCAGCAGTTTGTCAGCGGGAGGTCTGAGCTCCTACGAGCAGTACTTC. Translating gives CASSLSAGGLSSYEQYF.

This clonotype occurred many times. The gene calls are TRBV7-9 and TRBJ2-7; TRBD1 or TRBD2 may be the D gene (5 bases each). CDR3 length: 16 residues. Germline loops: CDR1 SEHNR, CDR2 FQNEAQ (reference sequence). V was shortened by 4 bases and J by 3 bases, with 19 bases between the two germline ends. The CDR3 nucleotides read TGTGCCAGCAGCTCGAACTCAGGGACGTCTCTCTACGAGCAGTACTTC. Protein sequence: CASSSNSGTSLYEQYF.

This clonotype was counted only a few times. The chain carries TRBV27 and TRBJ2-1; the match to TRBD2 covers 8 bases. Germline CDR1 is MNHEY and CDR2 is SMNVEV (reference sequence). V gave up 5 bases and J gave up 9 bases; unmatched junction bases: 3. This CDR3 region has 12 residues. The CDR3 here is CASSLGRGEQFF. Written as DNA, the CDR3 is TGTGCCAGCAGTCTCGGGAGGGGTGAGCAGTTCTTC.

The genes are TRBV5-5 and TRBJ2-3; maybe TRBD2 (7 bases). The ends were cut back, 4 bases at V and 2 bases at J, with 17 bases in the middle. Looked up from germline, CDR1 is SGHKS and CDR2 is YYEKEE (reference sequence). The CDR3 contains 16 residues. CDR3 in amino acids: CASSRLLGGATDTQYF. CDR3 sequence (DNA): TGTGCCAGCAGCCGCCTCCTGGGGGGGGCCACAGATACGCAGTATTTT.

The chain links TRBV20-1 to TRBJ1-2, with no clear D. V lost 0 bases, J lost 5 bases, and 10 bases lay in between. Germline V gene sequence: CDR1 DFQATT, CDR2 SNEGSKA (reference sequence). There are 13 residues in the CDR3. The DNA of the CDR3 is TGCAGTGCTAGAGATATGACCATATATGGCTACACCTTC. Its protein product is CSARDMTIYGYTF.

This clonotype was seen a handful of times. The chain combines TRBV5-1 with TRBJ1-1; D gene uncertain. The CDR3 runs 15 residues. CDR1 and CDR2 (germline): SGHRS, YFSETQ. V was clipped by 2 bases and J by 0 bases, with 11 bases between them. CDR3 DNA sequence: TGCGCCAGCAGCTTTTCCCCTTTTTTGAACACTGAAGCTTTCTTT. This codes for CASSFSPFLNTEAFF.

The chain combines TRBV20-1 with TRBJ2-7, with 12 bases lining up with TRBD1. The CDR3 has 16 residues. Germline V gene data show CDR1 as DFQATT and CDR2 as SNEGSKA (reference sequence). The ends lost 0 bases at V and 4 bases at J; junction bases unmatched: 7. The DNA of the CDR3 is TGCAGTGCTAGAGATCCGGGACAGGGGGCTTCTTACGAGCAGTACTTC. Translating it yields CSARDPGQGASYEQYF.

The CDR3 loop is CASSLVPPRGPNSPLHF. CDR3 nucleotides: TGTGCCAGCAGCTTAGTCCCCCCCAGGGGGCCTAATTCACCCCTCCACTTT. This chain joins TRBV7-2 and TRBJ1-6; the match to TRBD1 covers 8 bases. V was pared by 1 base and J by 6 bases, with 8 bases of the junction left unmatched. Germline CDR1 is SGHTA and CDR2 is FQGNSA. The CDR3 extends over 17 amino acids.

This clonotype has ten or more counts. The chain uses TRBV5-1 and TRBJ2-1; TRBD1 agrees at 7 bases. V lost 8 bases and J lost 4; bases outside the gene matches: 9. The CDR3 has 14 residues. Germline CDR1 is SGHRS and CDR2 is YFSETQ. In nucleotides, the CDR3 is TGCGCCAGTTCTCCGGGACAGCTATACAATGAGCAGTTCTTC. Translation: CASSPGQLYNEQFF.

The J gene is TRBJ2-6, the V gene TRBV11-1; 8 bases are shared with TRBD1. This CDR3 contains 20 residues. Germline values: CDR1 SGHAT, CDR2 FQDESV (reference sequence). V shed 5 bases and J 2 bases; nucleotides not matched to a gene: 17. Written as DNA, the CDR3 is TGTGCCAGCAGCGCTTCTCCGGGACAGGCGGCGTATCCTGGGGCCAACGTCCTGACTTTC. Amino acids: CASSASPGQAAYPGANVLTF.

This clonotype was picked up a small number of times. The V and J genes are TRBV29-1 and TRBJ2-1, with 11 positions matching TRBD2. The CDR3 loop spans 17 amino acids. Germline CDR1 is SQVTM and CDR2 is ANQGSEA. Trimming removed 5 bases from V and 0 bases from J; junction bases left unmatched: 9. CDR3 region: CSVIAGGRLSSYNEQFF. CDR3 coding DNA: TGCAGCGTTATAGCGGGAGGGCGCCTCAGCTCCTACAATGAGCAGTTCTTC.

In its sample, this clonotype was seen a few times. The rearrangement links TRBV15 to TRBJ2-1; 7 bases fit TRBD1. V lost 3 bases to trimming and J lost 2 bases; unmatched junction nucleotides: 4. This CDR3 is built from 15 residues. Germline V gene data show CDR1 as LNHNV and CDR2 as YYDKDF (reference sequence). In DNA form, the CDR3 reads TGTGCCACCAGCAGGGCCGGGACAGCCTACAATGAGCAGTTCTTC. Residues: CATSRAGTAYNEQFF.